The 26 T cell receptor beta chains reported below all come from one sample, sequenced in a study of tissue T cells after allogeneic stem cell transplantation. The protocol was immunoSEQ multiplex PCR, while the TCRdb copy is restricted to in-frame clones and leaves out a portion. The sample records roughly 20,000 clones, 60% to 80% being singletons. The sequenced sample consisted of blood. The receptors here all came from a female BALB/c mouse in good health. MHC haplotype here: H2-d.

Remarks on this clone: Any gene name here is a mouse gene name. The CDR3 extends 1 residue past the end of the read, so its final part is completed from the germline J gene. The V gene is TRBV19, the J gene TRBJ2-2; 8 bases match TRBD2. Trimming cost V 2 bases and J 4 bases; bases outside gene matches: 1. This CDR3 is 14 amino acids long. CDR1 FNHDT and CDR2 SITEND come from the germline V gene (reference sequence). The sequenced part of the CDR3 DNA is TGTGCCAGCAGTATTACTGGGGGCACCGGGCAGCTCTAC. Protein: CASSITGGTGQLY. The full CDR3 protein is CASSITGGTGQLYF. Drawing the rest from reference TRBV19 and TRBJ2-2, the complete variable domain is GGIITQTPKFLIGQEGQKLTLKCQQNFNHDTMYWYRQDSGKGLRLIYYSITENDLQKGDLSEGYDASREKKSSFSLTVTSAQKNEMAVFLCASSITGGTGQLYFGEGSKLTVL.

As for this clone: Genes and germline are mouse. The read terminates 1 residue ahead of where the CDR3 ends, so the germline J gene completes it. The chain carries TRBV29 and TRBJ1-5; TRBD1 might be the D (6 bases). Germline V gives CDR1 MSHET, CDR2 SYDVDS. V was pared by 4 bases and J by 9 bases, with 10 bases between. CDR3 size: 12 residues. The DNA read from the CDR3 is TGTGCTAGCAGTTCCCAGGGGATGGCTCCGCTT. Residues: CASSSQGMAPL. The CDR3 in full is CASSSQGMAPLF. Using reference TRBV29 and TRBJ1-5 for the parts outside the CDR3, the full variable domain is DMKVTQMPRYLIKRMGENVLLECGQDMSHETMYWYRQDPGLGLQLIYISYDVDSNSEGDIPKGYRVSRKKREHFSLILDSAKTNQTSVYFCASSSQGMAPLFGEGTRLSVL.

On this clone itself: The germline and genes are mouse ones. The sequenced part of the CDR3 DNA is TGTGCCAGCAGTGACTCCAGGGGAAACACCGGGCAGCTCTAC. It is translated as CASSDSRGNTGQLY. The CDR3 in full is CASSDSRGNTGQLYF. J is TRBJ2-2 and V is TRBV13-3, with D maybe TRBD1 (6 bases). Coverage ceases 1 residue before the CDR3 finishes, and the germline J gene fills in the end. The germline V gene encodes CDR1 NNHDY and CDR2 SYVADS. Trimming removed 2 bases at V and 1 base at J, with 9 bases between. The CDR3 is made up of 15 amino acids.

In regard to this clone: The gene symbols are mouse symbols. Read data end 1 residue before the CDR3 end; the end is taken from the germline J gene. The J gene is TRBJ1-3, the V gene TRBV1; D is perhaps TRBD1 (6 bases). V lost 0 bases and J 0 bases, leaving 9 bases between the germline ends. Germline V gene lookup returns CDR1 NSQYPW and CDR2 LRSPGD (reference sequence). The CDR3 length is 16 residues. The CDR3 reads CTCSADYRDSGNTLYF. CDR3 DNA (partial): TGCACCTGCAGTGCAGATTACAGGGATTCTGGAAATACGCTCTAT.

This clone turned up a few times. The gene names given are mouse names. Read sequence stops 1 residue before the CDR3 end, and the germline J gene provides the missing end. The rearrangement uses TRBV4 and TRBJ2-7; 11 bases are a match to TRBD2. The V gene's germline CDR1 is LGHDT and CDR2 YNNKQL (reference sequence). V dropped 3 bases and J dropped 6; count of bases not matched to a gene: 4. This CDR3 is 14 amino acids long. The sequenced part of the CDR3 DNA is TGTGCCAGCAGCTACTGGACTGGGGGGATTGAACAGTAC. It specifies CASSYWTGGIEQY. The whole CDR3 is CASSYWTGGIEQYF.

A note on this clone: Gene names denote mouse genes. The read gets to within 1 residue of the CDR3 end, and the germline J gene fills in the rest. The chain recombines TRBV13-2 with TRBJ2-5; TRBD2 agrees at 9 bases. CDR1 and CDR2 from the germline V gene are NNHNN and SYGAGS (reference sequence). The CDR3 runs 16 residues. V was clipped by 1 base and J by 2 bases; unmatched bases: 5. The part of the CDR3 DNA that was read is TGTGCCAGCGGTGATCCGGACTGGGGAGGCCAAGACACCCAGTAC. It translates to CASGDPDWGGQDTQY. The entire CDR3 protein is CASGDPDWGGQDTQYF.

Details on this clone: The gene names given are mouse names. The CDR3 end lies 1 residue beyond the end of the read and is filled in from the germline J gene. The genes are TRBV13-2 and TRBJ1-4; possibly TRBD1 for D (6 bases). Germline-derived CDR1 and CDR2 are NNHNN and SYGAGS (reference sequence). V lost 5 bases and J 0 bases, leaving 11 bases between the germline ends. The CDR3 is 15 amino acids. CDR3 sequence reads: CASGRTEISNERLFF. Incomplete CDR3 DNA: TGTGCCAGCGGGAGGACAGAAATTTCCAACGAAAGATTATTT.

Concerning this clone: Gene names are the mouse ones. The read is 1 residue too short to cover the CDR3 end, so that end is filled in from the germline J gene. V usage is TRBV2 and J usage is TRBJ2-4; D gene uncertain. CDR3 length: 15 amino acids. Trimming shortened V by 0 bases and J by 2 bases, and 9 bases separated the two germline ends. Germline CDR1 reads LGHNA; CDR2 reads YSYQKL. The CDR3 protein is CASSQDGFSQNTLYF. The sequenced CDR3 bases are TGTGCCAGCAGCCAAGATGGCTTTTCTCAAAACACCTTGTAC.

A word on this clone: These gene names are mouse names. Read coverage stops 1 residue before the CDR3 terminus; the germline J gene supplies the remainder. V usage is TRBV24 and J usage is TRBJ2-5; 8 bases fit TRBD2. CDR3 size: 15 residues. V lost 1 base to trimming and J lost 4 bases; unmatched junction nucleotides: 4. CDR1 KGHTA and CDR2 FRNEEI come from the germline V gene. CDR3 loop: CASSLSTGDKDTQYF. The sequenced part of the CDR3 DNA is TGTGCCAGCAGTCTGTCGACTGGGGACAAAGACACCCAGTAC.

As concerns this clone: Genes here carry mouse names. The CDR3 is cut off 1 residue early in the read; its end comes from the germline J gene. The chain is built from TRBV4 and TRBJ1-3, with 10 bases identical to TRBD1. This CDR3 contains 16 residues. J lost 1 base, V lost 4 bases, and 4 bases had no gene match. The V gene's germline CDR1 is LGHDT and CDR2 YNNKQL (reference sequence). CDR3 protein: CASSFPGQGSGNTLYF. The covered CDR3 bases are TGTGCCAGCAGCTTCCCGGGACAGGGGTCTGGAAATACGCTCTAT.

Concerning this clone itself: The genes are named according to mouse. Read coverage stops 1 residue before the CDR3 terminus; the germline J gene supplies the remainder. The J gene is TRBJ1-6, the V gene TRBV19; no firm D call. TRBJ1-6 is an ORF for which the function is uncertain. Per the germline V gene, CDR1 is FNHDT and CDR2 is SITEND (reference sequence). Trimming pared 2 bases from V and 0 bases from J, leaving 6 bases between. The CDR3 has 15 amino acids. CDR3 DNA, as far as it was read: TGTGCCAGCAGTATCCTCAATTCCTATAATTCGCCCCTCTAC. It codes for CASSILNSYNSPLY. The complete CDR3 reads CASSILNSYNSPLYF.

As regards this clone: Here the gene names and germline are mouse. The read terminates 1 residue before the CDR3 end, so the remaining end is supplied by the germline J gene. In the same sample, other DNA sequences code for this CDR3. V gene TRBV2 combines with J gene TRBJ2-7, with a possible D match to TRBD2 (5 bases). This CDR3 is 12 amino acids long. V gave up 1 base and J gave up 4 bases, with 5 bases separating them. The germline V gene encodes CDR1 LGHNA and CDR2 YSYQKL. Partial CDR3 DNA: TGTGCCAGCAGCCAAGTGGGGTATGAACAGTAC. This translates into CASSQVGYEQY. The whole CDR3 protein is CASSQVGYEQYF.

The sample holds a few counts of this clone. The listed genes are named as in mouse. The read terminates 1 residue ahead of where the CDR3 ends, so the germline J gene completes it. The chain links TRBV13-1 to TRBJ2-7; 10 nucleotides agree with TRBD2. This CDR3 contains 14 residues. V gave up 6 bases and J gave up 3 bases; unmatched junction bases: 6. Germline CDR1 reads NSHNY; CDR2 reads SYGAGN. CDR3 DNA (partial): TGTGCCAGCAAACAGGACTGGGGGAGCTATGAACAGTAC. This translates into CASKQDWGSYEQY. The whole CDR3 region reads CASKQDWGSYEQYF.

This clone was counted between two and nine times. Gene names and germline match the mouse. The CDR3 bases that were read are TGTGGTGCTAGGAGGGGGGGGCCAAGCTCCTATGAACAGTAC. This translates into CGARRGGPSSYEQY. The full CDR3 sequence reads CGARRGGPSSYEQYF. The V gene is TRBV20, the J gene TRBJ2-7; 8 bases line up with TRBD2. The read halts 1 residue ahead of the CDR3 end, with the missing end drawn from the germline J gene. With 2 bases clipped from V and 0 bases from J, the junction kept 6 bases outside the gene matches. The CDR3 runs to 15 residues. Germline V gene sequence: CDR1 GFQATS, CDR2 STVNSAI.

As concerns this clone: Gene names and germline match the mouse. The sequenced fragment ends 1 residue before the CDR3 boundary, so the rest is inferred from the germline J gene. The rearrangement links TRBV19 to TRBJ2-7; 10 bases match TRBD2. Germline values: CDR1 FNHDT, CDR2 SITEND (reference sequence). The CDR3 covers 14 residues. Unmatched junction bases numbered 1, after V lost 3 bases and J lost 1 base. Partial CDR3 DNA: TGTGCCAGCAGTAAGGACTGGGGGTCCTATGAACAGTAC. Translated: CASSKDWGSYEQY. The full CDR3 protein is CASSKDWGSYEQYF.

The table lists this clone with a few counts. Gene names refer to mouse genes. The CDR3 sequence: CASGDGTGNGNTLYF. The DNA read from the CDR3 is TGTGCCAGCGGTGATGGGACAGGGAATGGAAATACGCTCTAT. The rearrangement links TRBV13-2 to TRBJ1-3, with 8 nucleotides matching TRBD1. Read sequence stops 1 residue before the CDR3 end, and the germline J gene provides the missing end. The CDR3 contains 15 residues. J lost 3 bases, V lost 0 bases, and 2 bases had no gene match. Germline CDR1 reads NNHNN; CDR2 reads SYGAGS (reference sequence).

This clone was recorded a few times. Mouse names are used for the genes. The CDR3 is cut off 1 residue early in the read; its end comes from the germline J gene. This chain joins TRBV13-1 and TRBJ2-7; 12 nucleotides align to TRBD2. This CDR3 comprises 17 residues. The V gene end was trimmed by 4 bases and the J gene end by 0 bases; junction bases not matched to a gene: 8. Germline V gene sequence: CDR1 NSHNY, CDR2 SYGAGN. CDR3 DNA (partial): TGTGCCAGCAGTTCCGGGACTGGGGGGTCGAGCTCCTATGAACAGTAC. Amino acid sequence: CASSSGTGGSSSYEQY. The entire CDR3 protein reads CASSSGTGGSSSYEQYF.

The sample holds one count of this clone. These gene names are mouse names. The CDR3 DNA, read in part, is TGTGCCAGCGGTGACCATAGTCAAAACACCTTGTAC. It encodes CASGDHSQNTLY. The entire CDR3 protein reads CASGDHSQNTLYF. The chain combines TRBV13-2 with TRBJ2-4; D unresolved. Read sequence stops 1 residue before the CDR3 end, and the germline J gene provides the missing end. Germline CDR1 NNHNN, CDR2 SYGAGS (reference sequence). CDR3 length: 13 residues. The germline V and J ends were trimmed by 2 bases and 0 bases, with 4 bases remaining between them.

This clone was found a few times. Gene names follow the mouse nomenclature. Read coverage stops 1 residue before the CDR3 terminus; the germline J gene supplies the remainder. Other DNA variants within this sample encode the same CDR3. The rearrangement uses TRBV13-1 and TRBJ1-2; no reliable D call. Trimming took 0 bases from V and 4 from J, leaving 7 bases between them. The CDR3 sequence is 13 residues long. CDR1 and CDR2 (germline): NSHNY, SYGAGN. The sequenced part of the CDR3 DNA is TGTGCCAGCAGTGATGCTGGTGGCTCCGACTACACC. This sequence encodes CASSDAGGSDYT. The CDR3 in full is CASSDAGGSDYTF.

Remarks on this clone: The genes are named according to mouse. CDR3 protein: CASSSGAEQYF. CDR3 DNA (partial): TGTGCCAGCAGCTCAGGGGCTGAACAGTAC. The chain carries TRBV4 and TRBJ2-7; D might be TRBD1 (6 bases). The read is 1 residue too short to cover the CDR3 end, so that end is filled in from the germline J gene. This CDR3 spans 11 amino acids. The V gene's germline CDR1 is LGHDT and CDR2 YNNKQL (reference sequence). V lost 4 bases and J lost 6, with 7 bases in between.

A note on this clone: Gene names refer to mouse genes. The observed sequence ends 1 residue before the CDR3 terminus, with the missing tail filled in from the germline J gene. The rearrangement links TRBV2 to TRBJ2-4; D is uncertain. The length of the CDR3 is 15 residues. Germline CDR1 reads LGHNA; CDR2 reads YSYQKL. V lost 0 bases, J lost 0 bases, and 7 bases lay in between. The sequenced part of the CDR3 DNA is TGTGCCAGCAGCCAAGAACGGTTTAGTCAAAACACCTTGTAC. Its protein is CASSQERFSQNTLY. The entire CDR3 is CASSQERFSQNTLYF.

Remarks on this clone: Genes and germline are mouse. Read data end 1 residue before the CDR3 end; the end is taken from the germline J gene. V gene TRBV13-1 combines with J gene TRBJ2-4; 7 bases are shared with TRBD2. CDR1 is NSHNY, CDR2 SYGAGN, per germline. The CDR3 spans 16 residues. J lost 2 bases, V lost 0 bases, and 6 bases had no gene match. CDR3 sequence reads: CASSDATGKFQNTLYF. The sequenced CDR3 bases are TGTGCCAGCAGTGATGCGACTGGGAAGTTTCAAAACACCTTGTAC.

A remark on this clone: All gene names here are mouse names. The read terminates 1 residue before the CDR3 end, so the remaining end is supplied by the germline J gene. This sequence joins TRBV2 and TRBJ1-1, with D tentatively TRBD1 (6 bases). The CDR3 runs to 13 residues. Trimming took off 4 bases at V and 3 bases at J, with 9 bases between the two ends. The V gene's germline CDR1 is LGHNA and CDR2 YSYQKL. The CDR3 sequence: CASSRQVHTEVFF. The sequenced CDR3 bases are TGTGCCAGCAGCCGACAGGTCCACACAGAAGTCTTC.

On this clone itself: Mouse germline and gene names are used. The sequenced fragment ends 1 residue before the CDR3 boundary, so the rest is inferred from the germline J gene. The chain joins TRBV2 to TRBJ2-7, with TRBD2 matching over 12 bases. This CDR3 comprises 15 residues. V lost 1 base and J lost 7; bases outside the gene matches: 5. The germline V gene has CDR1 LGHNA and CDR2 YSYQKL. Incomplete CDR3 DNA: TGTGCCAGCAGCCAAGCCCGGGACTGGGGGGACGAACAGTAC. Residues: CASSQARDWGDEQY. The whole CDR3 is CASSQARDWGDEQYF.

This clone is a singleton in its sample. The gene names given are mouse names. The sequenced fragment ends 1 residue before the CDR3 boundary, so the rest is inferred from the germline J gene. The chain combines TRBV4 with TRBJ2-5, with TRBD1 matching 10 bases. Looked up from germline, CDR1 is LGHDT and CDR2 is YNNKQL (reference sequence). Germline trimming cut 6 bases from V and 6 bases from J; bases unmatched to any gene: 3. This CDR3 region has 13 residues. The sequenced part of the CDR3 DNA is TGTGCCAGCAGGGACAGGGGGAGGGACACCCAGTAC. Its translation: CASRDRGRDTQY. The whole CDR3 sequence reads CASRDRGRDTQYF.

Details on this clone: Any gene name here is a mouse gene name. CDR3 bases read: TGTGCCAGCAGTCCGGGCGAGAGATCCAACGAAAGATTATTT. Amino acids: CASSPGERSNERLF. The CDR3 in its entirety is CASSPGERSNERLFF. This rearrangement joins TRBV13-3 to TRBJ1-4; no clear D. Read data end 1 residue before the CDR3 end; the end is taken from the germline J gene. V was pared by 4 bases and J by 2 bases, with 12 bases between. Germline loops: CDR1 NNHDY, CDR2 SYVADS. CDR3 length: 15 amino acids.